What follows are 11 T cell receptor beta chains derived from one specimen sequenced in a study of T cell responses to AZD1222 COVID-19 vaccine. TCRdb's table, derived via immunoSEQ multiplex PCR, lists solely in-frame clones and lacks some. The sample lists 90,000 to 120,000 clones, 85% to 95% occurring once. Sample: peripheral blood, taken 28 days after the second AZD1222 dose. The receptors here all came from an adult who received the AZD1222 COVID-19 vaccine.

The chain combines TRBV4-1 with TRBJ2-1, with 11 positions matching TRBD2. The CDR3 has 18 residues. Germline values: CDR1 MGHRA, CDR2 YSYEKL. Germline trimming cut 4 bases from V and 2 bases from J; bases unmatched to any gene: 10. CDR3 residues: CASSLDTSGRSPYNEQFF. CDR3 in DNA: TGCGCCAGCAGCCTCGACACTAGCGGGAGAAGCCCCTACAATGAGCAGTTCTTC.

This chain links TRBV11-3 with TRBJ2-5; D possibly matches TRBD1 or TRBD2 (5 bases each). Trimming left V 1 base short and J 1 base short, with 16 bases between. Germline CDR1 reads SGHNT; CDR2 reads YENEEA. This CDR3 has 17 amino acids. The CDR3 loop is CASSLGWGGRGQETQYF. For the CDR3, the DNA is TGTGCCAGCAGCTTAGGTTGGGGCGGCCGGGGCCAAGAGACCCAGTACTTC.

The chain couples TRBV7-2 to TRBJ1-6, with a tentative D call TRBD1 (6 bases). V lost 5 bases, J lost 14 bases, and 22 bases lay in between. This CDR3 spans 15 amino acids. Germline-derived CDR1 and CDR2 are SGHTA and FQGNSA. CDR3 sequence (DNA): TGTGCCAGCAGCCCTTGGACAGAGCCCGGGGTGACCCTCCACTTT. It yields the protein CASSPWTEPGVTLHF.

This clone occurred a few times. The chain links TRBV11-2 to TRBJ2-1, with D perhaps TRBD2 (5 bases). The CDR3 consists of 18 residues. Trimming cost V 7 bases and J 5 bases, with 27 bases left between them. Germline lookup yields CDR1 SGHAT and CDR2 FQNNGV. The CDR3 region is CASTLLLAPPSDDNEQFF. The CDR3 region has the DNA TGTGCCAGCACCCTCCTTCTAGCCCCCCCCTCCGACGACAATGAGCAGTTCTTC.

The chain employs TRBV5-6 and TRBJ2-7, with TRBD2 as a possible D gene (6 bases). V gave up 7 bases and J gave up 7 bases, with 27 bases separating them. In germline, CDR1 is SGHDT, CDR2 YYEEEE. The CDR3 consists of 16 residues. As DNA, the CDR3 is TGTGCCAGCTTCAAAGGGCTAGCGACCCCCTCAAGAGAGCAGTACTTC. Its translation: CASFKGLATPSREQYF.

The chain employs TRBV2 and TRBJ2-7; D is perhaps TRBD2 (5 bases). This CDR3 region has 10 residues. V shed 7 bases and J shed 6 bases, with 7 bases lying between them. Germline CDR1 reads SNHLY; CDR2 reads FYNNEI. The CDR3 is CASTGIEQYF. The CDR3 DNA follows: TGTGCCAGCACCGGGATCGAGCAGTACTTC.

The V and J genes are TRBV12-3 or TRBV12-4 and TRBJ2-5; possible D gene TRBD1, 5 bases. This CDR3 contains 13 residues. The V and J ends lost 7 bases and 5 bases respectively, with 14 bases between them. The CDR3, as DNA: TGTGCCAGCACCTATAGGGGAATGGAGACCCAGTACTTC. Its translation: CASTYRGMETQYF.

This clone appeared a single time. The V call is TRBV5-1, the J call TRBJ2-7, with D perhaps TRBD2 (5 bases). V was trimmed by 2 bases and J by 7 bases, leaving 13 bases between them. The CDR3 is made up of 13 amino acids. CDR1 SGHRS and CDR2 YFSETQ come from the germline V gene. CDR3 residues: CASSFTMTGEQYF. CDR3 nucleotide sequence: TGCGCCAGCAGCTTCACTATGACGGGGGAGCAGTACTTC.

This clone was seen only a few times. The V call is TRBV6-6, the J call TRBJ2-1; perhaps TRBD1 as D (5 bases). CDR1 is MNHNY and CDR2 is SVGAGI in the germline V gene (reference sequence). V was cut by 6 bases and J by 5 bases, with 14 bases left in between. The CDR3 spans 14 residues. The CDR3 loop is CASSHQGIHNEQFF. CDR3 DNA: TGTGCCAGCAGCCACCAGGGAATCCACAATGAGCAGTTCTTC.

The chain couples TRBV6-1 to TRBJ1-6; D gene ambiguous. The germline gives CDR1 MNHNS, CDR2 SASEGT. The V end was cut by 5 bases, the J end by 6 bases, with 11 bases between. The CDR3 length is 14 residues. CDR3 bases: TGTGCCAGCAGTTCGTGGGCTAGTAATTCACCCCTCCACTTT. This translates into CASSSWASNSPLHF.

This clone came up once. The chain couples TRBV6-6 to TRBJ1-1, with TRBD1 identical over 7 bases. CDR1 and CDR2 (germline): MNHNY, SVGAGI (reference sequence). The J segment lost 11 bases and the V segment lost 5 bases, leaving 14 bases of the junction unmatched. This CDR3 spans 14 amino acids. The CDR3 DNA reads TGTGCCAGCAGTGCCGAAGACAGGGCTATGGTTGCTTTCTTT. Translating gives CASSAEDRAMVAFF.